This is a list of T cell receptor beta chains from one sample in a study of sequential checkpoint blockade in melanoma. Repertoires were generated with immunoSEQ multiplex PCR, while TCRdb's copy carries only in-frame clones and drops some. The top ten hold around 17% of the sample, which has about 18,000 clones, 45% to 65% seen once. This specimen was CD8+ T cells sorted from blood (inferred from file names), taken from a patient given nivolumab and ipilimumab in sequence. The receptors were gathered from a human donor with melanoma. The CDR3 runs from the conserved cysteine through the conserved F or W. A D gene is named only where the DNA matches it firmly. Not every row has a clone size; where given, it reads once, few, many or a size class.

CASSPHTSGASYEQYF	TGCGCCAGCAGCCCGCACACTAGCGGAGCCTCCTACGAGCAGTACTTC	TRBV4-1	TRBJ2-7	16	TRBD2	.
CASSPGTIMDDEQFF	TGTGCCAGCAGCCCCGGGACAATAATGGACGATGAGCAGTTCTTC	TRBV5-3	TRBJ2-1	15	.	few
CASSYSPTSSYEQYF	TGTGCCAGCAGCTACTCACCTACCTCCTCCTACGAGCAGTACTTC	TRBV5-6	TRBJ2-7	15	.	.
CAWSAGTGYEQYF	TGTGCCTGGAGTGCCGGGACAGGGTACGAGCAGTACTTC	TRBV30	TRBJ2-7	13	TRBD1	.
CASSIGQGARTEAFF	TGTGCCAGTAGTATTGGTCAGGGGGCGCGGACTGAAGCTTTCTTT	TRBV19	TRBJ1-1	15	TRBD1	.
CASSQIGTTSYEQYF	TGTGCCAGCAGCCAAATCGGGACTACCTCCTACGAGCAGTACTTC	TRBV4-2	TRBJ2-7	15	TRBD2	.
CASSQGGQGYTEAFF	TGCGCCAGCAGCCAAGGCGGACAGGGGTACACTGAAGCTTTCTTT	TRBV4-1	TRBJ1-1	15	TRBD1	.
CASSYRLGDEQYF	TGTGCCAGCAGCTATAGACTAGGGGACGAGCAGTACTTC	TRBV7-2	TRBJ2-7	13	.	.
CASSLDVRGKYTNEKLFF	TGTGCCAGCAGCTTAGACGTCAGGGGAAAGTATACTAATGAAAAACTGTTTTTT	TRBV7-6	TRBJ1-4	18	.	medium-sized
CASSLATDEQYF	TGTGCCAGCAGCTTGGCAACAGACGAGCAGTACTTC	TRBV5-6	TRBJ2-7	12	.	.
CASSLDRSSGNTIYF	TGCGCCAGCAGCCTAGACAGGTCCTCTGGAAACACCATATATTTT	TRBV4-1	TRBJ1-3	15	.	.
CASSQDGGSSYEQYF	TGTGCCAGCAGCCAAGATGGGGGGAGCTCCTACGAGCAGTACTTC	TRBV4-1	TRBJ2-7	15	.	.
CASSRQQETQYF	TGTGCCAGCAGCCGACAGCAAGAGACCCAGTACTTC	TRBV27	TRBJ2-5	12	.	.
CASSTRTGNYGYTF	TGTGCCAGCAGCACCCGTACAGGGAACTATGGCTACACCTTC	TRBV27	TRBJ1-2	14	.	.
CASSQWDRQNTEAFF	TGTGCCAGCAGCCAATGGGACAGGCAGAACACTGAAGCTTTCTTT	TRBV4-2	TRBJ1-1	15	TRBD1	.
CASSDSSLAGPNTGELFF	TGTGCCAGCAGTGACTCGAGCCTAGCGGGACCGAACACCGGGGAGCTGTTTTTT	TRBV6-4	TRBJ2-2	18	TRBD2	.
CASSDAGYYTDTQYF	TGTGCCAGCAGTGACGCGGGTTATTACACAGATACGCAGTATTTT	TRBV6-1	TRBJ2-3	15	.	.
CASSFTGVADEQYF	TGTGCCAGCAGCTTCACAGGGGTAGCGGACGAGCAGTACTTC	TRBV9	TRBJ2-7	14	.	.
CSVEGTVYEQYF	TGCAGCGTTGAAGGGACAGTCTACGAGCAGTACTTC	TRBV29-1	TRBJ2-7	12	.	few
CASSLFGVFSGNTIYF	TGTGCCAGCAGCTTGTTCGGAGTCTTTTCTGGAAACACCATATATTTT	TRBV5-6	TRBJ1-3	16	.	.
CASTHAHGGGQYF	TGTGCCAGCACCCACGCTCATGGGGGGGGGCAGTATTTT	TRBV27	TRBJ2-3	13	TRBD2	.
CASPDSGEPQPQHF	TGTGCAAGTCCCGATTCAGGGGAACCTCAGCCCCAGCATTTT	TRBV12-2	TRBJ1-5	14	.	.
CASSLQTGELFF	TGCGCCAGCAGCTTACAGACCGGGGAGCTGTTTTTT	TRBV5-1	TRBJ2-2	12	.	.
CASTTGTSFANEQFF	TGCGCCAGCACGACGGGGACTAGCTTTGCAAATGAGCAGTTCTTC	TRBV5-1	TRBJ2-1	15	TRBD2	few
CASSSNRAGGTEAFF	TGTGCCAGCAGCTCGAACAGGGCTGGCGGCACTGAAGCTTTCTTT	TRBV11-2	TRBJ1-1	15	.	.
CASSPAGLNTEAFF	TGTGCCAGCTCCCCTGCGGGGTTGAACACTGAAGCTTTCTTT	TRBV27	TRBJ1-1	14	.	.
CASSWTVATGELFF	TGTGCCAGCAGCTGGACAGTTGCGACCGGGGAGCTGTTTTTT	TRBV7-9	TRBJ2-2	14	.	few
CASSGPDYPYEQYF	TGTGCCAGCAGCGGTCCCGACTATCCCTACGAGCAGTACTTC	TRBV5-5	TRBJ2-7	14	.	.
CASSSPGGSDTQYF	TGTGCCAGCAGCTCTCCAGGGGGCTCGGATACGCAGTATTTT	TRBV7-9	TRBJ2-3	14	TRBD1	.
CASSFLSGTDTQYF	TGTGCCAGCAGTTTCTTATCGGGCACAGATACGCAGTATTTT	TRBV28	TRBJ2-3	14	.	.
CASSGGGGSTDTQYF	TGTGCCAGCAGCGGAGGGGGGGGGAGCACAGATACGCAGTATTTT	TRBV9	TRBJ2-3	15	.	.
CASSLRTGIYEQYF	TGTGCCAGTAGTCTTCGGACAGGGATCTACGAGCAGTACTTC	TRBV19	TRBJ2-7	14	TRBD1	few
CASSYKQGSYEQYF	TGTGCCAGCAGTTACAAACAGGGGAGTTACGAGCAGTACTTC	TRBV6-6	TRBJ2-7	14	TRBD1	.
CASSQSERGSYEQYF	TGTGCCAGCAGCCAATCGGAGAGAGGCTCCTACGAGCAGTACTTC	TRBV16	TRBJ2-7	15	.	.
CASSPRGLAGITDTQYF	TGTGCCAGCAGCCCTAGGGGCCTAGCGGGCATCACAGATACGCAGTATTTT	TRBV7-6	TRBJ2-3	17	TRBD2	.
CSVEAATQGNPLSGYTF	TGCAGCGTTGAAGCGGCCACCCAGGGAAACCCCCTTTCGGGCTACACCTTC	TRBV29-1	TRBJ1-2	17	.	few
CSVEEGTAQMADTQYF	TGCAGCGTTGAGGAAGGGACAGCCCAGATGGCAGATACGCAGTATTTT	TRBV29-1	TRBJ2-3	16	TRBD1	.
CASSLAGTGGREQYF	TGCGCCAGCAGCTTGGCGGGGACAGGGGGGCGCGAGCAGTACTTC	TRBV5-1	TRBJ2-7	15	TRBD1	.
CASSLGLRASGFSDTQYF	TGTGCCAGCAGCTTAGGCCTTCGGGCTAGCGGCTTCTCAGATACGCAGTATTTT	TRBV13	TRBJ2-3	18	TRBD2	.
CASSYSGDSYNEQFF	TGTGCCAGCAGTTACTCGGGCGACTCCTACAATGAGCAGTTCTTC	TRBV6-5	TRBJ2-1	15	.	few
CASSQGRGTVGYTF	TGTGCCAGCAGCCAAGGGAGAGGGACAGTCGGCTACACCTTC	TRBV4-2	TRBJ1-2	14	TRBD1	.
CSVGTGSYEQYF	TGCAGCGTTGGCACAGGCTCCTACGAGCAGTACTTC	TRBV29-1	TRBJ2-7	12	.	once
CASSPDPGRGMNTEAFF	TGTGCCAGTAGTCCCGATCCGGGCAGGGGGATGAACACTGAAGCTTTCTTT	TRBV19	TRBJ1-1	17	TRBD1	.
CASSTLAGDSYEQYF	TGTGCCAGCAGTACGCTAGCGGGGGACTCCTACGAGCAGTACTTC	TRBV6-5	TRBJ2-7	15	TRBD2	.
CASSLGVRETQYF	TGTGCCAGCAGCTTAGGGGTGAGGGAGACCCAGTACTTC	TRBV7-9	TRBJ2-5	13	.	.
CASSLAQDYYEQYF	TGTGCCAGCAGTTTGGCCCAGGACTACTACGAGCAGTACTTC	TRBV27	TRBJ2-7	14	.	once
CASSYAAGSNEQFF	TGTGCCAGCAGTTACGCTGCAGGCTCGAATGAGCAGTTCTTC	TRBV6-5	TRBJ2-1	14	.	.
CASNLGTGGWNEQFF	TGTGCCAGTAACCTCGGGACAGGGGGCTGGAATGAGCAGTTCTTC	TRBV19	TRBJ2-1	15	TRBD1	once
CASGASSGANVLTF	TGTGCCAGCGGTGCGAGCTCTGGGGCCAACGTCCTGACTTTC	TRBV19	TRBJ2-6	14	.	few
CASMRDLSYEQYF	TGTGCCAGCATGCGGGACCTGTCCTACGAGCAGTACTTC	TRBV5-6	TRBJ2-7	13	.	.
CASSRTSGIYNEQFF	TGTGCCAGCAGTCGGACTAGCGGGATCTACAATGAGCAGTTCTTC	TRBV6-1	TRBJ2-1	15	TRBD2	few
CASSLASARRPAEQYF	TGTGCCAGCAGCTTGGCCAGTGCCCGGCGGCCTGCCGAGCAGTACTTC	TRBV7-3	TRBJ2-7	16	.	.
CASSYTGVTEAFF	TGTGCCAGCAGTTATACCGGGGTTACTGAAGCTTTCTTT	TRBV6-5	TRBJ1-1	13	.	.
CASTLGQAGYYGYTF	TGTGCCAGTACTCTTGGGCAGGCAGGATACTATGGCTACACCTTC	TRBV19	TRBJ1-2	15	.	.
CASSPFGGQDHGETQYF	TGTGCCAGCAGCCCCTTCGGGGGACAGGACCACGGAGAGACCCAGTACTTC	TRBV5-6	TRBJ2-5	17	TRBD1	few
CASSQAYGRLFYEQYF	TGCGCCAGCAGCCAAGCGTATGGGAGGCTCTTTTACGAGCAGTACTTC	TRBV4-1	TRBJ2-7	16	.	.
CASRQGLLEQYF	TGTGCCAGCAGGCAGGGGCTTCTCGAGCAGTACTTC	TRBV2	TRBJ2-7	12	.	few